Below are 26 T cell receptor beta chains sequenced from a single sample in a study of STAT5B mutations in CD4+ large granular lymphocyte leukemia. The repertoire was sequenced with immunoSEQ multiplex PCR; TCRdb's copy has only in-frame clones and lacks some. The sample has about 38,000 clones, more than 70% seen once. Sequenced material: CD4+ T cells from blood buffy coats. Every receptor here comes from a human donor in good health.

The gene calls are TRBV10-3 and TRBJ2-3; D not resolved. This CDR3 has 14 amino acids. The V gene's germline CDR1 is ENHRY and CDR2 SYGVKD. V lost 3 bases and J lost 4, with 11 bases in between. CDR3 DNA: TGTGCCATCAGTGACCCAAAAGTCCCAGATACGCAGTATTTT. Translating gives CAISDPKVPDTQYF.

V usage is TRBV7-8 and J usage is TRBJ1-1; the D is unclear. Germline CDR1 SGHVS, CDR2 FQNEAQ. The CDR3 covers 13 residues. V was trimmed by 7 bases and J by 5 bases, leaving 14 bases between them. The CDR3 nucleotides read TGTGCCAGCACCCGGGAGATCGGTACTGAAGCTTTCTTT. Translated, it gives CASTREIGTEAFF.

The chain employs TRBV9 and TRBJ2-5, with D unresolved. Trimming took 0 bases from V and 2 from J, leaving 8 bases between them. This CDR3 has 14 amino acids. Germline CDR1 SGDLS, CDR2 YYNGEE. CDR3 amino acids: CASSVAFGQETQYF. The CDR3 DNA follows: TGTGCCAGCAGCGTAGCTTTTGGACAAGAGACCCAGTACTTC.

The table lists this clone with a few counts. V and J are TRBV30 and TRBJ2-5; the D gene is possibly TRBD1 (6 bases). The CDR3 runs to 15 residues. The germline V gene encodes CDR1 GTSNPN and CDR2 SVGIG (reference sequence). With 0 bases removed from V and 5 bases from J, the gap between germline ends came to 16 bases. CDR3 coding DNA: TGTGCCTGGAGTGTGGGGGCGTCTAGGCTGGAGACCCAGTACTTC. Translated: CAWSVGASRLETQYF.

This clone was seen a single time. The V and J genes are TRBV12-5 and TRBJ1-3; 8 nucleotides match TRBD1. CDR1 LGHNT and CDR2 FRNRAP come from the germline V gene. With 6 bases clipped from V and 7 bases from J, the junction kept 8 bases outside the gene matches. The CDR3 has 14 amino acids. CDR3 region: CASGSTGGGNTIYF. The CDR3 DNA reads as TGTGCTAGTGGGTCTACAGGGGGGGGCAACACCATATATTTT.

CDR3 amino acids: CASTLSHSYGYTF. Here the CDR3 DNA reads TGTGCCAGCACCCTTAGTCACAGCTATGGCTACACCTTC. The chain combines TRBV7-9 with TRBJ1-2; D unclear. Trimming shortened V by 7 bases and J by 4 bases, and 13 bases separated the two germline ends. CDR1 and CDR2 from the germline V gene are SEHNR and FQNEAQ (reference sequence). The CDR3 has 13 residues.

This sequence joins TRBV4-3 and TRBJ1-3, with D possibly TRBD1 on 5 matching bases. The V gene lost 0 bases and the J gene lost 2 bases, with 14 bases spanning the gap. The CDR3 is 17 amino acids. The germline CDR1 and CDR2 sequences are LGHNA and YSLEER. The CDR3 DNA sequence: TGCGCCAGCAGCCAAGATGGCAGGGCGACAACTGGAAACACCATATATTTT. Translated: CASSQDGRATTGNTIYF.

The V gene is TRBV6-5, the J gene TRBJ2-7; possibly TRBD2 for D (7 bases). The CDR3 is 13 residues long. The germline V and J ends were trimmed by 6 bases and 5 bases, with 14 bases remaining between them. Germline-derived CDR1 and CDR2 are MNHEY and SVGAGI. Here the CDR3 reads CASSRGGSDEQYF. The DNA of the CDR3 is TGTGCCAGCAGCCGCGGGGGCTCGGACGAGCAGTACTTC.

The rearrangement links TRBV7-9 to TRBJ2-1; D not certain. The CDR3 has 11 residues. Between the trimmed V and J ends, which lost 1 base and 13 bases, there was a span of 8 bases. Germline CDR1 SEHNR, CDR2 FQNEAQ (reference sequence). CDR3 nucleotide sequence: TGTGCCAGCAGCTTAGGAGGTGTTCAGTTCTTC. This sequence encodes CASSLGGVQFF.

This clone was counted between two and nine times. This chain connects TRBV5-5 to TRBJ1-6; D perhaps matches TRBD1 (5 bases). Germline values: CDR1 SGHKS, CDR2 YYEKEE (reference sequence). With 0 bases removed from V and 7 bases from J, the gap between germline ends came to 8 bases. The CDR3 totals 14 residues. Here the CDR3 reads CASSLGAGNSPLHF. The CDR3 DNA sequence: TGTGCCAGCAGCTTGGGAGCAGGGAATTCACCCCTCCACTTT. Complete variable domain (other parts from reference TRBV5-5 and TRBJ1-6): DAGVTQSPTHLIKTRGQQVTLRCSPISGHKSVSWYQQVLGQGPQFIFQYYEKEERGRGNFPDRFSARQFPNYSSELNVNALLLGDSALYLCASSLGAGNSPLHFGNGTRLTVT.

The rearrangement links TRBV9 to TRBJ1-4, with unresolved D. CDR3 length: 15 residues. The V and J ends lost 3 bases and 7 bases respectively, with 16 bases between them. Germline V lookup: CDR1 SGDLS, CDR2 YYNGEE. CDR3 residues: CASSGGLPKGEKLFF. Written as DNA, the CDR3 is TGTGCCAGCAGCGGAGGGCTCCCGAAGGGTGAAAAACTGTTTTTT. Combining the CDR3 with reference TRBV9 and TRBJ1-4 gives the whole variable domain DSGVTQTPKHLITATGQRVTLRCSPRSGDLSVYWYQQSLDQGLQFLIQYYNGEERAKGNILERFSAQQFPDLHSELNLSSLELGDSALYFCASSGGLPKGEKLFFGSGTQLSVL.

The sample holds a few counts of this clone. V and J are TRBV2 and TRBJ1-5, with 8 bases that match TRBD1. This CDR3 is 15 amino acids long. Trimming removed 4 bases from V and 7 bases from J; junction bases left unmatched: 9. Per germline, CDR1 SNHLY and CDR2 FYNNEI. The CDR3: CASSGRDRRPQPQHF. In DNA form, the CDR3 reads TGTGCCAGCAGTGGCCGGGACAGGCGGCCGCAGCCCCAGCATTTT.

This clone was detected a few times. The chain combines TRBV25-1 with TRBJ2-1, with unresolved D. V dropped 3 bases and J dropped 6 bases, with 12 bases sitting between them. Germline CDR1 and CDR2: MGHDK and SYGVNS. CDR3 length equals 14 residues. The CDR3 is CASSERTMGNEQFF. The DNA of the CDR3 is TGTGCCAGCAGTGAGCGTACTATGGGCAATGAGCAGTTCTTC.

The chain recombines TRBV7-2 with TRBJ1-2, with TRBD1 identical over 7 bases. J gave up 6 bases and V 5 bases, and 3 bases lay outside the gene matches. Germline assignment: CDR1 SGHTA and CDR2 FQGNSA. The length of the CDR3 is 12 residues. The CDR3 DNA reads TGTGCCAGCAGCGCGACAGGGAATGGCTACACCTTC. Amino acid sequence: CASSATGNGYTF. The entire variable domain, with the rest obtained from reference TRBV7-2 and TRBJ1-2, is as follows: GAGVSQSPSNKVTEKGKDVELRCDPISGHTALYWYRQSLGQGLEFLIYFQGNSAPDKSGLPSDRFSAERTGGSVSTLTIQRTQQEDSAVYLCASSATGNGYTFGSGTRLTVV.

A note on this clone: The junction departs from germline at one end; a sequencing error may be responsible. The chain is built from TRBV6-1 and TRBJ1-4; TRBD1 matches 9 bases. CDR1 is MNHNS, CDR2 SASEGT, per germline. The CDR3 spans 14 residues. CDR3 coding DNA: TGTGCCAGCAGAGAAGGGACAGGGCATGAAAAACTGTTTTTT. Its translation is CASREGTGHEKLFF.

The J gene is TRBJ1-3, the V gene TRBV28; D gene unclear. Germline V gene lookup returns CDR1 MDHEN and CDR2 SYDVKM. CDR3 length equals 14 residues. V lost 7 bases to trimming and J lost 0 bases, with 10 bases between them. The CDR3 DNA sequence: TGTGCCAGCACCCCATCTAACTCTGGAAACACCATATATTTT. This codes for CASTPSNSGNTIYF.

The chain couples TRBV5-1 to TRBJ2-1, with TRBD2 identical over 10 bases. In germline, CDR1 is SGHRS, CDR2 YFSETQ. The V and J ends lost 6 bases and 4 bases, in that order; junction bases with no gene match: 4. The CDR3 runs to 14 residues. The CDR3 DNA is TGCGCCAGCAAGCTAGCGGGAGAATACAATGAGCAGTTCTTC. Residues: CASKLAGEYNEQFF.

V is TRBV4-3 and J is TRBJ2-3, with TRBD2 matching over 8 bases. The germline CDR1 and CDR2 sequences are LGHNA and YSLEER. Trimming removed 4 bases from V and 1 base from J; junction bases left unmatched: 7. CDR3 length: 16 residues. The CDR3 protein is CASSPTLLAGTDTQYF. CDR3 nucleotide sequence: TGCGCCAGCAGCCCAACCTTACTAGCGGGCACAGATACGCAGTATTTT.

This clone was seen only a few times. The J gene is TRBJ1-1, the V gene TRBV7-9; weak D call: TRBD1 (5 bases). V lost 5 bases to trimming and J lost 6 bases, with 13 bases between them. This CDR3 is built from 13 residues. Germline loops: CDR1 SEHNR, CDR2 FQNEAQ (reference sequence). Here the CDR3 reads CASSGMGEPEAFF. In DNA, the CDR3 is TGTGCCAGCAGCGGTATGGGGGAACCTGAAGCTTTCTTT.

The chain recombines TRBV25-1 with TRBJ1-3, with 7 bases fitting TRBD1. The V gene's germline CDR1 is MGHDK and CDR2 SYGVNS. V gave up 6 bases and J gave up 3 bases; unmatched junction bases: 11. CDR3 length equals 16 residues. CDR3 in DNA: TGTGCCAGCAGCCAAACCGGGACAGCCGTTGGAAACACCATATATTTT. The encoded protein is CASSQTGTAVGNTIYF.

The V call is TRBV27, the J call TRBJ2-1; 13 bases fit TRBD2. Germline assignment: CDR1 MNHEY and CDR2 SMNVEV (reference sequence). The CDR3 has 16 residues. The J segment lost 9 bases and the V segment lost 7 bases, leaving 12 bases of the junction unmatched. The DNA for the CDR3 is TGTGCCAGCACCCACTTCGGACTAGCGGGAGCGGGTGAGCAGTTCTTC. Translated: CASTHFGLAGAGEQFF.

The V and J genes are TRBV5-3 and TRBJ2-7, with 7 bases identical to TRBD2. TRBV5-3 is given ORF status, its function remaining uncertain. The CDR3 contains 15 residues. Unmatched junction bases numbered 5, after V lost 0 bases and J lost 2 bases. The DNA for the CDR3 is TGTGCCAGAAGCTTGGGCCTAGCGGCCCCCTACGAGCAGTACTTC. It is translated as CARSLGLAAPYEQYF.

This clone was picked up a small number of times. The chain recombines TRBV2 with TRBJ1-6; TRBD1 matches at 9 bases. The CDR3 has 14 residues. Germline CDR1 and CDR2: SNHLY and FYNNEI. The junction had 3 bases not matched to a gene; V was cut back by 5 bases and J by 7 bases. Here the CDR3 DNA reads TGTGCCAGCAGTTGGGACAGGGAGAATTCACCCCTCCACTTT. It is translated as CASSWDRENSPLHF.

V is TRBV19 and J is TRBJ2-4; 8 bases are a match to TRBD1. The CDR3 totals 17 residues. Trimming cost V 4 bases and J 1 base; bases outside gene matches: 9. CDR1 is LNHDA, CDR2 SQIVND, per germline (reference sequence). The CDR3 here is CASSTLQGAGAKNIQYF. The CDR3 coding sequence is TGTGCCAGTAGTACCCTTCAGGGGGCTGGGGCCAAAAACATTCAGTACTTC.

The chain recombines TRBV18 with TRBJ2-7, with 7 bases identical to TRBD1. Looked up from germline, CDR1 is KGHSH and CDR2 is LQKENI. V dropped 0 bases and J dropped 4; count of bases not matched to a gene: 3. The CDR3 covers 14 residues. Written as DNA, the CDR3 is TGTGCCAGCTCACCACCGGGACAGAATTACGAGCAGTACTTC. This codes for CASSPPGQNYEQYF.

V gene TRBV5-4 combines with J gene TRBJ2-2; tentatively, D is TRBD1 (6 bases). Trimming removed 4 bases from V and 5 bases from J, with 21 bases in between. The CDR3 is 17 residues long. The V gene's germline CDR1 is SGHNT and CDR2 YYREEE (reference sequence). The CDR3 coding sequence is TGTGCCAGCAGCGCTAGGCAGGGGTCCCATGGGACCGGGGAGCTGTTTTTT. Amino acids: CASSARQGSHGTGELFF.